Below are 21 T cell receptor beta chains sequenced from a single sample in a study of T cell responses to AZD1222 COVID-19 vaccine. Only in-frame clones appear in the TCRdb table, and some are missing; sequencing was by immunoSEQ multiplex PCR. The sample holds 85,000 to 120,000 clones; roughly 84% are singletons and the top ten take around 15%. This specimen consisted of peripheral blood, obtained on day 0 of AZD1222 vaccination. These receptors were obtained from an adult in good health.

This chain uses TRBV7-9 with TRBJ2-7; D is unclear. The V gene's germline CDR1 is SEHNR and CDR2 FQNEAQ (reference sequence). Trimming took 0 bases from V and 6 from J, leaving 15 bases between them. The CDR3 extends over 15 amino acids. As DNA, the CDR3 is TGTGCCAGCAGCTTAGCGGGGTTGGGGAAGGGCGAGCAGTACTTC. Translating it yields CASSLAGLGKGEQYF.

Here the CDR3 DNA reads TGTGCCAGCTCCCTCGGACAGGGGGATGGCTACACCTTC. Translated: CASSLGQGDGYTF. The chain employs TRBV18 and TRBJ1-2; 10 bases agree with TRBD1. V lost 6 bases to trimming and J lost 6 bases; unmatched junction nucleotides: 4. The CDR3 covers 13 residues. The germline CDR1 and CDR2 sequences are KGHSH and LQKENI.

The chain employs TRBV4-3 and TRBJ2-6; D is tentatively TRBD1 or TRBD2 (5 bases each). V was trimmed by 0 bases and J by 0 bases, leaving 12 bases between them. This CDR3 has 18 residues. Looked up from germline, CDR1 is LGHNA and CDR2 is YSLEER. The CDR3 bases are TGCGCCAGCAGCCAAGATACGGGACCTCCCTCTGGGGCCAACGTCCTGACTTTC. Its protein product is CASSQDTGPPSGANVLTF.

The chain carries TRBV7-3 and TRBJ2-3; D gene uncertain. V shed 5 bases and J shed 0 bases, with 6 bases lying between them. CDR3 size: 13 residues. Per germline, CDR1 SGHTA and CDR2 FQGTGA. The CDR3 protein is CASSPGSTDTQYF. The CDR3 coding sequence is TGTGCCAGCAGCCCCGGGAGCACAGATACGCAGTATTTT.

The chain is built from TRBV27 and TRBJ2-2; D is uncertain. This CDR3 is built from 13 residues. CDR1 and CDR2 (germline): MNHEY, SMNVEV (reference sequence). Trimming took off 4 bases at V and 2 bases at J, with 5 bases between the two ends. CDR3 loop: CASSYTNTGELFF. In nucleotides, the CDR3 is TGTGCCAGCAGTTACACTAACACCGGGGAGCTGTTTTTT.

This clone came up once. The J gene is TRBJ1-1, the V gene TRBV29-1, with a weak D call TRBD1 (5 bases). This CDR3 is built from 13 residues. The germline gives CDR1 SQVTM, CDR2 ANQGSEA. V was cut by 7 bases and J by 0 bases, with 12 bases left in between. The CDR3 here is CSAAGTLNTEAFF. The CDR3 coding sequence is TGCAGCGCGGCTGGGACCTTGAACACTGAAGCTTTCTTT. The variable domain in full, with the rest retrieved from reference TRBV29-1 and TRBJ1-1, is SAVISQKPSRDICQRGTSLTIQCQVDSQVTMMFWYRQQPGQSLTLIATANQGSEATYESGFVIDKFPISRPNLTFSTLTVSNMSPEDSSIYLCSAAGTLNTEAFFGQGTRLTVV.

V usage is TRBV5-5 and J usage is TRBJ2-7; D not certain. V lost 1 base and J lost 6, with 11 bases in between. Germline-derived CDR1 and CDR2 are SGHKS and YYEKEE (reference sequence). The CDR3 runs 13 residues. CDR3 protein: CASSLRDVSEQYF. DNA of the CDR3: TGTGCCAGCAGCTTGAGAGATGTATCCGAGCAGTACTTC.

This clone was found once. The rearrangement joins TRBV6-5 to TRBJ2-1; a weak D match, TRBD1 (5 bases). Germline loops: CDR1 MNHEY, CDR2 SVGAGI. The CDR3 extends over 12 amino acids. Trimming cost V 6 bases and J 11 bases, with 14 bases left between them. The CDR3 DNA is TGTGCCAGCAGCCTAGACAGTTCCCAGCAGTTCTTC. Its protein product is CASSLDSSQQFF.

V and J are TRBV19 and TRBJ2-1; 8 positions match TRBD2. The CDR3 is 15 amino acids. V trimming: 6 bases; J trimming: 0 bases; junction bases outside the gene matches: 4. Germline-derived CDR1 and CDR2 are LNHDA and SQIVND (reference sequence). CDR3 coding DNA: TGTGCCAGTAGCGGGGGGGTGAGCTCCTACAATGAGCAGTTCTTC. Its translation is CASSGGVSSYNEQFF.

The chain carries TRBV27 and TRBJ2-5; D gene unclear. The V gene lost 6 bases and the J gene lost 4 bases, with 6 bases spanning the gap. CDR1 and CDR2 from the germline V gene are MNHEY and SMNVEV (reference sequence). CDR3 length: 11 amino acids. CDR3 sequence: CASRESETQYF. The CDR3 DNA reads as TGTGCCAGCAGAGAGTCAGAGACCCAGTACTTC.

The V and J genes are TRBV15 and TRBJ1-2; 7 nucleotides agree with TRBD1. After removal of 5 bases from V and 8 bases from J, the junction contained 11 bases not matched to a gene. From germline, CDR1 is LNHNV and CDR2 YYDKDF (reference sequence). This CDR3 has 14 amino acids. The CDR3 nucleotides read TGTGCCACCAGCCCGCGATCGACAGGGTTGGGCTACACCTTC. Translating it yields CATSPRSTGLGYTF.

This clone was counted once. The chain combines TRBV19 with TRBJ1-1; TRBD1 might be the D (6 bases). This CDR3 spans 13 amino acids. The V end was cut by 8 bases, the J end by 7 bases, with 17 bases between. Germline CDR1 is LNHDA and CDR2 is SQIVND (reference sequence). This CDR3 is CASRGGRALEAFF. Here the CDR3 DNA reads TGTGCCAGTCGTGGGGGCAGGGCACTTGAAGCTTTCTTT.

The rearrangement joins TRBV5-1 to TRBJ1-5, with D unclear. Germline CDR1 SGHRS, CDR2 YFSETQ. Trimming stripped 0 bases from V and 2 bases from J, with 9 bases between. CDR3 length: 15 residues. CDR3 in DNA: TGCGCCAGCAGCTTGGGGGGAAGGGGCAATCAGCCCCAGCATTTT. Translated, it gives CASSLGGRGNQPQHF.

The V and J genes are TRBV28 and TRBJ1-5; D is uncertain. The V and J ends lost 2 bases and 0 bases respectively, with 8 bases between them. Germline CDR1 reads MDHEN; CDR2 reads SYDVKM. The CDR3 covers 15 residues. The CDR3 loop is CASSLPISSNQPQHF. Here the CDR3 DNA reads TGTGCCAGCAGTTTACCGATCTCTAGCAATCAGCCCCAGCATTTT. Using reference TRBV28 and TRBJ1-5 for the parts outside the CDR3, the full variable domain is DVKVTQSSRYLVKRTGEKVFLECVQDMDHENMFWYRQDPGLGLRLIYFSYDVKMKEKGDIPEGYSVSREKKERFSLILESASTNQTSMYLCASSLPISSNQPQHFGDGTRLSIL.

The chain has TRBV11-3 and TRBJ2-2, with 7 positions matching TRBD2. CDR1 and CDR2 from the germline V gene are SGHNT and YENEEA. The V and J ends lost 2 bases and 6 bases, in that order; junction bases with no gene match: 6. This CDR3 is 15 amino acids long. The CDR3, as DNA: TGTGCCAGCAGCTTATCCACGGGGGGTTCCGGGGAGCTGTTTTTT. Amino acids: CASSLSTGGSGELFF.

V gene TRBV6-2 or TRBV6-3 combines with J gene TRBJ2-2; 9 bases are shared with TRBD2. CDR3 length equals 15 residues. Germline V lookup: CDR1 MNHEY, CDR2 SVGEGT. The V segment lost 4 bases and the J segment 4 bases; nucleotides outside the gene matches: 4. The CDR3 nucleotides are TGTGCCAGCAGTTTCCCGACTAGCGGCACCGGGGAGCTGTTTTTT. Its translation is CASSFPTSGTGELFF.

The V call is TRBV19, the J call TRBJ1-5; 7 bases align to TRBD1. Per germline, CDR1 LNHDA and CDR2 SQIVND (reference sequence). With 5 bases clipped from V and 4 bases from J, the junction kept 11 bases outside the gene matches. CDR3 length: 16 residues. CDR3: CASSDQRQGWNQPQHF. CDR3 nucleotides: TGTGCCAGTAGTGATCAACGACAGGGATGGAATCAGCCCCAGCATTTT.

CDR3 residues: CASSFYRDGNQPQHF. In DNA, the CDR3 is TGTGCCAGCAGCTTCTATCGGGATGGCAATCAGCCCCAGCATTTT. The chain recombines TRBV7-2 with TRBJ1-5, with D unclear. CDR1 and CDR2 from the germline V gene are SGHTA and FQGNSA. Trimming stripped 3 bases from V and 2 bases from J, with 11 bases between. The CDR3 covers 15 residues.

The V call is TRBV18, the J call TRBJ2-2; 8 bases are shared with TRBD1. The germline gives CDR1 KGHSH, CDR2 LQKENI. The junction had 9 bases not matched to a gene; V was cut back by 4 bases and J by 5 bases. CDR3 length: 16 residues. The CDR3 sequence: CASSQRTGSGTGELFF. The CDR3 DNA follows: TGTGCCAGCTCACAAAGGACAGGGAGTGGAACCGGGGAGCTGTTTTTT.

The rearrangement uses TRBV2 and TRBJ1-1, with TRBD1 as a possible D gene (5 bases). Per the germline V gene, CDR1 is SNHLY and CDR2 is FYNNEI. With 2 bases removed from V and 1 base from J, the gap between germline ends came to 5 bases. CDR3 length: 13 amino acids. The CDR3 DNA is TGTGCCAGCAGTGAACAGGGGAACACTGAAGCTTTCTTT. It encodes CASSEQGNTEAFF.

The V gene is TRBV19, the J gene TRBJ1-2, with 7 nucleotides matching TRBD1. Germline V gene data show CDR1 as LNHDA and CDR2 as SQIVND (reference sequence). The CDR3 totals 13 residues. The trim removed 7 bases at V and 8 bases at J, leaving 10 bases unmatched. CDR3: CASTLGGGIGYTF. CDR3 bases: TGTGCCAGTACCCTCGGAGGGGGCATAGGCTACACCTTC.